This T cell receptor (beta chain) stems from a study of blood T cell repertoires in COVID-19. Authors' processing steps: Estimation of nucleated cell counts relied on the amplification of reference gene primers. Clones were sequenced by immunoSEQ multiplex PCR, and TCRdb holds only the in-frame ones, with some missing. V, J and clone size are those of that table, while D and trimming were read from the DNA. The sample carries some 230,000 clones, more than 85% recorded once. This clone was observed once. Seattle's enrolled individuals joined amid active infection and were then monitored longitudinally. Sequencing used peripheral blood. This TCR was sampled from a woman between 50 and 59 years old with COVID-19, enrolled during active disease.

The CDR3 sequence: CASRGPGLATNEQFF. The CDR3 DNA reads TGTGCCAGCAGAGGGCCGGGACTAGCGACCAATGAGCAGTTCTTC. The chain combines TRBV27 with TRBJ2-1, with 10 bases identical to TRBD2. After removal of 6 bases from V and 6 bases from J, the junction contained 8 bases not matched to a gene. This CDR3 is built from 15 residues. The germline gives CDR1 MNHEY, CDR2 SMNVEV (reference sequence).